These 4 T cell receptor beta chains were all obtained from the same sample, sequenced in a study of blood T cell repertoires in COVID-19 (TCRdb year 2020). The method was the immunoSEQ multiplex PCR assay. This is the immuneACCESS table as TCRdb keeps it, with only in-frame sequences that have V and J called. A part of the clones is gone; compared with another copy, unresolved V genes explain less than half, and the rest is unexplained. Counted in this sample were 300,000 or so clones; 86% of them appeared once. The top ten clonotypes cover around 1.5% of the sample. The sample comprised peripheral blood. Source of these receptors: a woman aged 50 to 60 with acute or convalescent COVID-19.

V is TRBV5-8 and J is TRBJ2-1; weak D call: TRBD1 (6 bases). Germline CDR1 and CDR2: SGHTS and YDEGEE. V was shortened by 1 base and J by 9 bases, with 8 bases between the two germline ends. The CDR3 consists of 12 residues. The chain's CDR3 is CASSLIGGEQFF. The CDR3 nucleotides are TGTGCCAGCAGCTTGATAGGGGGTGAGCAGTTCTTC.

This rearrangement joins TRBV7-2 to TRBJ2-7; 7 bases fit TRBD1. This CDR3 spans 13 amino acids. Per germline, CDR1 SGHTA and CDR2 FQGNSA. V dropped 5 bases and J dropped 5; count of bases not matched to a gene: 6. Written as DNA, the CDR3 is TGTGCCAGCAGCGCTAACAGGGGAGACGAGCAGTACTTC. This translates into CASSANRGDEQYF.

This chain connects TRBV27 to TRBJ1-4, with 10 bases fitting TRBD1. The junction had 5 bases not matched to a gene; V was cut back by 5 bases and J by 8 bases. The germline CDR1 and CDR2 sequences are MNHEY and SMNVEV (reference sequence). This CDR3 contains 14 residues. The CDR3 DNA follows: TGTGCCAGCAGTCGACAGGGGGCAAGGGAAAAACTGTTTTTT. It specifies CASSRQGAREKLFF.

V usage is TRBV7-2 and J usage is TRBJ2-5, with 9 bases identical to TRBD2. After removal of 3 bases from V and 1 base from J, the junction contained 6 bases not matched to a gene. This CDR3 has 16 amino acids. CDR1 and CDR2 (germline): SGHTA, FQGNSA. Written as DNA, the CDR3 is TGTGCCAGCAGCTTTATCGCGGGAGGGTCCCAAGAGACCCAGTACTTC. This codes for CASSFIAGGSQETQYF.